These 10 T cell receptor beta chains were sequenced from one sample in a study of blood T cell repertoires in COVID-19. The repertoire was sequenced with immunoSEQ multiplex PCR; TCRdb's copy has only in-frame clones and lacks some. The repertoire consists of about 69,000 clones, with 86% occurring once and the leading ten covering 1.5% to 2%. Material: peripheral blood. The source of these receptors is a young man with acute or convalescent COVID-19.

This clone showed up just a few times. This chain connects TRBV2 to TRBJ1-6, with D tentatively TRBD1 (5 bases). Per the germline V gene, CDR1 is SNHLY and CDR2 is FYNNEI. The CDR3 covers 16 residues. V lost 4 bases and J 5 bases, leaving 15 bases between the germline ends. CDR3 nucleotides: TGTGCCAGCAGTGTGCAGGGCTCCACTAATAATTCACCCCTCCACTTT. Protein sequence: CASSVQGSTNNSPLHF. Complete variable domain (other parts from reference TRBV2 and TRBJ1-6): EPEVTQTPSHQVTQMGQEVILRCVPISNHLYFYWYRQILGQKVEFLVSFYNNEISEKSEIFDDQFSVERPDGSNFTLKIRSTKLEDSAMYFCASSVQGSTNNSPLHFGNGTRLTVT.

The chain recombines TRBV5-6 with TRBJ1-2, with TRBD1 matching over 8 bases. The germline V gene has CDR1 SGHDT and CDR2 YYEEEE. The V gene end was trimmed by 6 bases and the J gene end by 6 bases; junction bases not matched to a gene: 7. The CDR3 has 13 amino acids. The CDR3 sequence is CASTPGQGNGYTF. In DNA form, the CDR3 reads TGTGCCAGCACCCCAGGACAGGGAAATGGCTACACCTTC. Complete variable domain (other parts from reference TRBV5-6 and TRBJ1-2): DAGVTQSPTHLIKTRGQQVTLRCSPKSGHDTVSWYQQALGQGPQFIFQYYEEEERQRGNFPDRFSGHQFPNYSSELNVNALLLGDSALYLCASTPGQGNGYTFGSGTRLTVV.

CDR3 residues: CASSSTGSNQPQHF. The CDR3 nucleotides are TGTGCCAGTAGTTCTACAGGGAGCAATCAGCCCCAGCATTTT. The chain is built from TRBV19 and TRBJ1-5, with a weak D call TRBD1 (6 bases). The germline V and J ends were trimmed by 5 bases and 1 base, with 9 bases remaining between them. Germline CDR1 LNHDA, CDR2 SQIVND (reference sequence). The CDR3 runs to 14 residues.

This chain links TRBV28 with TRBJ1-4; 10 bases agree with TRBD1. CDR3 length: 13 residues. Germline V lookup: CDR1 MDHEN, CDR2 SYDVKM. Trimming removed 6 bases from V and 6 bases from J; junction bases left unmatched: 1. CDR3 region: CASRGTGDEKLFF. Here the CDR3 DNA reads TGTGCCAGCAGGGGGACAGGGGATGAAAAACTGTTTTTT.

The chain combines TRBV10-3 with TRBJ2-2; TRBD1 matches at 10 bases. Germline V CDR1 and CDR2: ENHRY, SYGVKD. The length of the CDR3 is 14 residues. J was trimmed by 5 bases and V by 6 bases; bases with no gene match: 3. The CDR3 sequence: CAISRDRGTGELFF. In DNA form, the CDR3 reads TGTGCCATCAGCAGGGACAGGGGAACCGGGGAGCTGTTTTTT.

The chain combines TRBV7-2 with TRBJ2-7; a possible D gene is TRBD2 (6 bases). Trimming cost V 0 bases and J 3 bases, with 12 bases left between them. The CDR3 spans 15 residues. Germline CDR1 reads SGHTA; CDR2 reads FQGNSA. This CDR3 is CASSLAGTPIYEQYF. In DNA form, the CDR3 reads TGTGCCAGCAGCTTAGCCGGGACTCCAATCTACGAGCAGTACTTC.

CDR3 sequence: CASSPRDTYEQYF. CDR3 nucleotides: TGTGCCAGTAGTCCCCGGGACACCTACGAGCAGTACTTC. The J gene is TRBJ2-7, the V gene TRBV19; tentatively, D is TRBD1 (6 bases). Germline values: CDR1 LNHDA, CDR2 SQIVND (reference sequence). This CDR3 has 13 amino acids. Deletions cut 5 bases from V and 2 bases from J, with 10 bases between. Based on the CDR3 plus reference TRBV19 and TRBJ2-7, the full variable domain is DGGITQSPKYLFRKEGQNVTLSCEQNLNHDAMYWYRQDPGQGLRLIYYSQIVNDFQKGDIAEGYSVSREKKESFPLTVTSAQKNPTAFYLCASSPRDTYEQYFGPGTRLTVT.

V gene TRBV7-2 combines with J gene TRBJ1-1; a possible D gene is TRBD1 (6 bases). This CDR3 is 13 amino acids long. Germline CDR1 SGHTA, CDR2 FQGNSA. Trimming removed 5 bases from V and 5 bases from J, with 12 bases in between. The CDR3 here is CASSQQGRTEAFF. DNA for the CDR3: TGTGCCAGCAGCCAGCAGGGGCGAACTGAAGCTTTCTTT.

CDR3 sequence reads: CASSTHLGGLNTGELFF. DNA for the CDR3: TGTGCCAGCAGTACCCACCTTGGGGGCTTGAACACCGGGGAGCTGTTTTTT. V usage is TRBV27 and J usage is TRBJ2-2; D is possibly TRBD1 (6 bases). This CDR3 is built from 17 residues. The V gene lost 5 bases and the J gene lost 1 base, with 17 bases spanning the gap. The germline V gene has CDR1 MNHEY and CDR2 SMNVEV (reference sequence).

CDR3 bases: TGTGCCAGCAGTGCATCGGACAGGATCAATCAGCCCCAGCATTTT. Protein sequence: CASSASDRINQPQHF. The chain has TRBV25-1 and TRBJ1-5, with 7 bases lining up with TRBD1. Germline values: CDR1 MGHDK, CDR2 SYGVNS. The CDR3 contains 15 residues. V lost 4 bases and J lost 3; bases outside the gene matches: 6.